This entry is about one T cell receptor (beta chain). This sample was included in a study of shared clonotypes between healthy human individuals. Assay execution proceeded at the deep level. Per the authors' pipeline: Junction-only immunoSEQ sequences carried no quality scores, so filtering differed. Clones were read by immunoSEQ multiplex PCR, and TCRdb kept only the in-frame ones, dropping some. The V and J calls and clone size are taken from that table; D and trimming were inferred from the DNA. Among about 680,000 clones listed, 60% to 75% were seen once. The sequencing sample was made of memory CD4+ T cells sorted from blood. Subset of the sample: CD45RA-negative fraction. This TCR was recovered from a woman aged 30 to 39 in good health.

This chain's CDR3 is CASSPPGRSEQFF. The CDR3, as DNA: TGTGCCAGCAGTCCGCCGGGAAGGTCTGAGCAGTTCTTC. The chain uses TRBV5-6 and TRBJ2-1; TRBD2 is a possible D gene (5 bases). The V and J ends lost 5 bases and 9 bases respectively, with 15 bases between them. The CDR3 has 13 residues. The V gene's germline CDR1 is SGHDT and CDR2 YYEEEE.